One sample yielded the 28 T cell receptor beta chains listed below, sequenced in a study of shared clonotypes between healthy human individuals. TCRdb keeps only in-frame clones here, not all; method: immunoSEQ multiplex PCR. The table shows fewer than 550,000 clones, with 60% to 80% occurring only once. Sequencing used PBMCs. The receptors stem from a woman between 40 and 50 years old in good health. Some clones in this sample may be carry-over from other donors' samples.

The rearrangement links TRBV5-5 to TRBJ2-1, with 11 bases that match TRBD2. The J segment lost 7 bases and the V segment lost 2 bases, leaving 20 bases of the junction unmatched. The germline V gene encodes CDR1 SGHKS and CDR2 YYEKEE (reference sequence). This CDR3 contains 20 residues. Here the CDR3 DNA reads TGTGCCAGCAGCTTAGTGTGGGGAACTAGCGGGAGTACTAGACCGAATGAGCAGTTCTTC. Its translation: CASSLVWGTSGSTRPNEQFF.

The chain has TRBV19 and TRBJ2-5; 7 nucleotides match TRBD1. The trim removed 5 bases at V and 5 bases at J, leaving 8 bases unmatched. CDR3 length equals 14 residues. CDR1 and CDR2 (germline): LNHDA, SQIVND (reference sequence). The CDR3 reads CASSVTGSRETQYF. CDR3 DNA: TGTGCCAGTAGTGTGACAGGGTCGAGGGAGACCCAGTACTTC. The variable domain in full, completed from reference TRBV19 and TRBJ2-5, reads DGGITQSPKYLFRKEGQNVTLSCEQNLNHDAMYWYRQDPGQGLRLIYYSQIVNDFQKGDIAEGYSVSREKKESFPLTVTSAQKNPTAFYLCASSVTGSRETQYFGPGTRLLVL.

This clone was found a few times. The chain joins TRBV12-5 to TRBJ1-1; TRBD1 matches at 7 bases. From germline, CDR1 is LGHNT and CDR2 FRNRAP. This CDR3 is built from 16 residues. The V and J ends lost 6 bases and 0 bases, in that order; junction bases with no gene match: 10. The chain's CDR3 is CASGPKTGDMNTEAFF. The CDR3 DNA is TGTGCTAGTGGACCCAAAACAGGGGACATGAACACTGAAGCTTTCTTT.

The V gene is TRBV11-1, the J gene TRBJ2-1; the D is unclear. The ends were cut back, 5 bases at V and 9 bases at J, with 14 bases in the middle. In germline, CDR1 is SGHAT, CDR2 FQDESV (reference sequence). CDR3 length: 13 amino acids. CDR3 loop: CASSPLDLVEQFF. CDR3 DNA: TGTGCCAGCAGCCCACTTGATCTCGTTGAGCAGTTCTTC.

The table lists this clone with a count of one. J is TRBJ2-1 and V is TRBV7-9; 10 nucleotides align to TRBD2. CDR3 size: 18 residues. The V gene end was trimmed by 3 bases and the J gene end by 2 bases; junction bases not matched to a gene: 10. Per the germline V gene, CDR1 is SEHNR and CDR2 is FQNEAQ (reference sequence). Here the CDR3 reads CASSLLPAGGPTYNEQFF. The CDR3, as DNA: TGTGCCAGCAGCTTGTTGCCAGCGGGAGGGCCAACCTACAATGAGCAGTTCTTC.

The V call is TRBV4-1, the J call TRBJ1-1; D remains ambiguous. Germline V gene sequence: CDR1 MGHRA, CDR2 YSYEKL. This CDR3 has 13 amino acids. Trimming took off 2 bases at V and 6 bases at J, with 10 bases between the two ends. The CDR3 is CASSQMGSSEAFF. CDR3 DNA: TGCGCCAGCAGCCAAATGGGAAGCTCTGAAGCTTTCTTT.

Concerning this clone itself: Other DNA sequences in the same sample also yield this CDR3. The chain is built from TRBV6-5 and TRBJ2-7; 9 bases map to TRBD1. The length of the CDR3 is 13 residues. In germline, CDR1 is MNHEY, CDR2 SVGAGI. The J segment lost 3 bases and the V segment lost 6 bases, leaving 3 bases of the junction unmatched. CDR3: CASRTGQGYEQYF. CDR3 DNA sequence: TGTGCCAGCAGGACGGGACAGGGCTACGAGCAGTACTTC.

The chain's CDR3 is CASSGPGTGLYEQYF. The DNA of the CDR3 is TGTGCCAGCAGTGGGCCCGGGACAGGGCTCTACGAGCAGTACTTC. This chain connects TRBV28 to TRBJ2-7; 9 nucleotides align to TRBD1. With V trimmed by 5 bases and J by 3 bases, 8 bases remained unmatched. The CDR3 spans 15 residues. Germline assignment: CDR1 MDHEN and CDR2 SYDVKM.

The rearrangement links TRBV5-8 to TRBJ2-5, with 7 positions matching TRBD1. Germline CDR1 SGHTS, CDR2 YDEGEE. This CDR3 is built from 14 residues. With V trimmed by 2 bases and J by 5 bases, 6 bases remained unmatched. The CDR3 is CASSFFTGVETQYF. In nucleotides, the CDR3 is TGTGCCAGCAGCTTTTTCACAGGGGTGGAGACCCAGTACTTC. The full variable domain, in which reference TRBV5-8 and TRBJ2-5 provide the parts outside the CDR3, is EAGVTQSPTHLIKTRGQQATLRCSPISGHTSVYWYQQALGLGLQFLLWYDEGEERNRGNFPPRFSGRQFPNYSSELNVNALELEDSALYLCASSFFTGVETQYFGPGTRLLVL.

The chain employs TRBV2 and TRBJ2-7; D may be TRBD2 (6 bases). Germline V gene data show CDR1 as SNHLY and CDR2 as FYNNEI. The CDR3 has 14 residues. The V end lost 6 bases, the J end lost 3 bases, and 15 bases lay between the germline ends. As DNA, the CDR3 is TGTGCCAGCAGCTCACGGGGAGGTCTCTACGAGCAGTACTTC. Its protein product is CASSSRGGLYEQYF.

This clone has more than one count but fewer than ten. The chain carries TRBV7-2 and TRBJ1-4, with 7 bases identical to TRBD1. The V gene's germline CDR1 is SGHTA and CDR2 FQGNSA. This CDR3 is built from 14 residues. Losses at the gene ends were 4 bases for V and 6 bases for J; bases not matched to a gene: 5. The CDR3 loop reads CASSSRGADEKLFF. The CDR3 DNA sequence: TGTGCCAGCAGCTCCAGGGGGGCCGATGAAAAACTGTTTTTT.

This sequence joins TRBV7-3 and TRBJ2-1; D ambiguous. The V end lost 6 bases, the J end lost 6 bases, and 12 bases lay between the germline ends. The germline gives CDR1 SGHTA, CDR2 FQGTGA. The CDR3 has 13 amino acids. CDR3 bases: TGTGCCAGCAGACAGTACAGTTCCAATGAGCAGTTCTTC. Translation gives CASRQYSSNEQFF.

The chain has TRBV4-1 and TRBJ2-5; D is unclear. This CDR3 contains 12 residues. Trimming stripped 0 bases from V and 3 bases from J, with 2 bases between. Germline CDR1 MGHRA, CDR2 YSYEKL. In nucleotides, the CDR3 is TGCGCCAGCAGCCAAGATGAAGAGACCCAGTACTTC. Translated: CASSQDEETQYF.

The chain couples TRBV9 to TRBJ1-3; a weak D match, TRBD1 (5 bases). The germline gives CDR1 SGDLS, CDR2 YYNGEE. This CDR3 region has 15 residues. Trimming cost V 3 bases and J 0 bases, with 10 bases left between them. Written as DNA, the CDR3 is TGTGCCAGCAGCGAGGGACGGTCCTCTGGAAACACCATATATTTT. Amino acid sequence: CASSEGRSSGNTIYF.

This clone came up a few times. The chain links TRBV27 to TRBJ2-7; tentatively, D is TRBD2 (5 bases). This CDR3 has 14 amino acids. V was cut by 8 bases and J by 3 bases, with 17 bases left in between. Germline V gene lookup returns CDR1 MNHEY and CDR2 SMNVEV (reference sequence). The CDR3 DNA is TGTGCCAGCGCCATACTAGGCTACAGCTACGAGCAGTACTTC. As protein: CASAILGYSYEQYF.

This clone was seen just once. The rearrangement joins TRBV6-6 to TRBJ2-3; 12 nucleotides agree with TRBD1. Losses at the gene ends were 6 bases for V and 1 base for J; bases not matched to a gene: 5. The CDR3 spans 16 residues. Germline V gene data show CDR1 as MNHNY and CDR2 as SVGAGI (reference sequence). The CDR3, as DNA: TGTGCCAGCAGGGGACAGGGGGCAGGGGGCACAGATACGCAGTATTTT. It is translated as CASRGQGAGGTDTQYF.

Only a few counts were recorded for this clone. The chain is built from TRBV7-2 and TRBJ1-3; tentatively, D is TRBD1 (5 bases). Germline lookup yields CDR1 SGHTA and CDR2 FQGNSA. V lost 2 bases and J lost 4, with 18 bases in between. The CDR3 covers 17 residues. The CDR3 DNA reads TGTGCCAGCAGCTTATTCCCCCAGGGAGATTCGGGAAACACCATATATTTT. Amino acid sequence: CASSLFPQGDSGNTIYF.

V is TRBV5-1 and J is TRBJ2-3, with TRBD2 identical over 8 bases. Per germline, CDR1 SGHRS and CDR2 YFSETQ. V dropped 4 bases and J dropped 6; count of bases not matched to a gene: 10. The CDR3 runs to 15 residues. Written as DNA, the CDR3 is TGCGCCAGCAGCCATAGCGGGACCCTCCGGGATACGCAGTATTTT. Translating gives CASSHSGTLRDTQYF.

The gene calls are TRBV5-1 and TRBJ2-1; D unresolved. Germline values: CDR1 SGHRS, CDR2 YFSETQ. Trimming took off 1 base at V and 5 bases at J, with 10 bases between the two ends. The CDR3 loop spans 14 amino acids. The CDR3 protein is CASSLSGQDNEQFF. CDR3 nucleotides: TGCGCCAGCAGCTTGTCTGGGCAGGACAATGAGCAGTTCTTC. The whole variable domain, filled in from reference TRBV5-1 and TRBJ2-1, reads KAGVTQTPRYLIKTRGQQVTLSCSPISGHRSVSWYQQTPGQGLQFLFEYFSETQRNKGNFPGRFSGRQFSNSRSEMNVSTLELGDSALYLCASSLSGQDNEQFFGPGTRLTVL.

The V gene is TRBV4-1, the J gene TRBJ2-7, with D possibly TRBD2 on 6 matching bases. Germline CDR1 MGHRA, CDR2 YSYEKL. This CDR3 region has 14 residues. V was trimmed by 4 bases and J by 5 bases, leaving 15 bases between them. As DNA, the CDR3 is TGCGCCAGCAGCCTGATCGGGGTAGCGGACGAGCAGTACTTC. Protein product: CASSLIGVADEQYF.

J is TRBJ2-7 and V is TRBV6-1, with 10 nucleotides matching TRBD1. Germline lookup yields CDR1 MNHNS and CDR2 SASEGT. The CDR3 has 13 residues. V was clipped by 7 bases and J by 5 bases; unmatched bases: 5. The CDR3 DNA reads TGTGCCAGCACACCGACAGGGGGCGACGAGCAGTACTTC. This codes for CASTPTGGDEQYF.

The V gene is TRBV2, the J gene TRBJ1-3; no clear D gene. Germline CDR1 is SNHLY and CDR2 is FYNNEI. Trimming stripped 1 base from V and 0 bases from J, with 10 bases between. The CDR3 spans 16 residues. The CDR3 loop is CASSEEAPISGNTIYF. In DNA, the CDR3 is TGTGCCAGCAGTGAAGAGGCACCGATCTCTGGAAACACCATATATTTT.

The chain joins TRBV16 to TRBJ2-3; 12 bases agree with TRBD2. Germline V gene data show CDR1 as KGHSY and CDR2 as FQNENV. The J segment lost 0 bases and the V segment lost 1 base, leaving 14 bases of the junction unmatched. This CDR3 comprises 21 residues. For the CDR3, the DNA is TGTGCCAGCAGCCAATTGCTGGTATACCGGGGGACTAGCGGGAGCACAGATACGCAGTATTTT. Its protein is CASSQLLVYRGTSGSTDTQYF.

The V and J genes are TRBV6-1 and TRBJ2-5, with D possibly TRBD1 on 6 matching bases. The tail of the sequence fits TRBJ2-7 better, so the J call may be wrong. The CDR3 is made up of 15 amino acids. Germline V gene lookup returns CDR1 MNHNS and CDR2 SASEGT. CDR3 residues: CASSDRGSSAYEQYF. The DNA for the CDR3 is TGTGCCAGCAGTGATAGGGGGTCCTCGGCCTACGAGCAGTACTTC.

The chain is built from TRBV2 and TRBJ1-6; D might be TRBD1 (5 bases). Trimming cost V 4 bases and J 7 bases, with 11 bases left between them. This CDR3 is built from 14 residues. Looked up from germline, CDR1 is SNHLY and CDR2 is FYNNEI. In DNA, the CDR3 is TGTGCCAGCAGTGTGGACGGACAAAATTCACCCCTCCACTTT. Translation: CASSVDGQNSPLHF.

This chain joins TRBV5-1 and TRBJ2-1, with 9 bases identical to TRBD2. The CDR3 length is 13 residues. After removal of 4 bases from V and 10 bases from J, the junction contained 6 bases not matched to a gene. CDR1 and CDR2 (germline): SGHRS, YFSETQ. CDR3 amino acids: CASSAGGLREQFF. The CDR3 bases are TGCGCCAGCAGCGCGGGAGGGCTTAGGGAGCAGTTCTTC.

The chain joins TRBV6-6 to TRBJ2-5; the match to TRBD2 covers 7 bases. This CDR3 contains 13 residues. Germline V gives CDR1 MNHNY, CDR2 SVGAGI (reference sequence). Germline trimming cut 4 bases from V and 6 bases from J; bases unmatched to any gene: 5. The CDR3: CASSSWGGKTQYF. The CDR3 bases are TGTGCCAGCAGTTCCTGGGGGGGAAAGACCCAGTACTTC.

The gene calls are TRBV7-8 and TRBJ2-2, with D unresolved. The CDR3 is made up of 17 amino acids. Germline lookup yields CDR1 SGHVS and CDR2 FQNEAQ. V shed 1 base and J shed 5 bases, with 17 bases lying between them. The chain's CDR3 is CASSLGLVVGSTGELFF. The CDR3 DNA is TGTGCCAGCAGCTTAGGCCTAGTAGTAGGATCAACCGGGGAGCTGTTTTTT.